One sample yielded the 15 T cell receptor beta chains listed below, sequenced in a study of blood T cell repertoires in COVID-19. Libraries were prepared by immunoSEQ multiplex PCR; TCRdb keeps only in-frame clonotypes and omits some of them. The sample comprises fewer than 350,000 clones, roughly 87% of which are singletons, and 6% to 6.5% rests with the top ten. The specimen was PBMCs or T cells enriched from blood (not recorded which). These receptors were collected from a middle-aged woman who had recovered from COVID-19.

This clone was recorded only once. The chain has TRBV9 and TRBJ2-7; 8 positions agree with TRBD2. The CDR3 is 16 residues long. The trim removed 3 bases at V and 2 bases at J, leaving 10 bases unmatched. Germline CDR1 SGDLS, CDR2 YYNGEE. Here the CDR3 DNA reads TGTGCCAGCAGCGAGGAGCCGGGACTAGGCACCTACGAGCAGTACTTC. Protein sequence: CASSEEPGLGTYEQYF.

This sequence joins TRBV19 and TRBJ2-7, with TRBD1 identical over 8 bases. V was clipped by 7 bases and J by 2 bases; unmatched bases: 10. The germline V gene has CDR1 LNHDA and CDR2 SQIVND (reference sequence). There are 15 residues in the CDR3. The CDR3 here is CASTNPRGRPYEQYF. CDR3 sequence (DNA): TGTGCCAGTACCAATCCCAGGGGGCGACCCTACGAGCAGTACTTC.

This clone appeared a single time. The chain uses TRBV5-5 and TRBJ1-4, with a possible D match to TRBD1 (6 bases). Germline V gives CDR1 SGHKS, CDR2 YYEKEE (reference sequence). The CDR3 is made up of 14 amino acids. V lost 4 bases and J lost 8, with 15 bases in between. CDR3 sequence: CASSPPRGKEKLFF. CDR3 coding DNA: TGTGCCAGCAGCCCACCTAGGGGGAAGGAAAAACTGTTTTTT.

The genes are TRBV14 and TRBJ1-4, with D unresolved. Germline CDR1 reads SGHDN; CDR2 reads FVKESK. The CDR3 has 13 residues. V was trimmed by 1 base and J by 5 bases, leaving 5 bases between them. For the CDR3, the DNA is TGTGCCAGCAGCCAAGTGCGCAATGAAAAACTGTTTTTT. This codes for CASSQVRNEKLFF.

This clone was seen ten or more times. This chain links TRBV24-1 with TRBJ2-1; 15 bases match TRBD2. The V gene's germline CDR1 is KGHDR and CDR2 SFDVKD. V lost 5 bases, J lost 1 base, and 8 bases stayed unmatched. The CDR3 contains 19 residues. The CDR3 sequence: CATSGTGLAGGLSYNEQFF. DNA of the CDR3: TGTGCCACCAGTGGGACCGGACTAGCGGGAGGGCTTTCCTACAATGAGCAGTTCTTC.

The rearrangement joins TRBV25-1 to TRBJ2-5; 8 bases match TRBD1. The junction had 6 bases not matched to a gene; V was cut back by 3 bases and J by 3 bases. The germline CDR1 and CDR2 sequences are MGHDK and SYGVNS. The CDR3 consists of 15 residues. In nucleotides, the CDR3 is TGTGCCAGCAGTGATCTGGGACAGGACAAAGAGACCCAGTACTTC. Amino acid sequence: CASSDLGQDKETQYF.

The chain links TRBV28 to TRBJ1-4; D ambiguous. Germline V CDR1 and CDR2: MDHEN, SYDVKM. The CDR3 has 12 residues. Between the trimmed V and J ends, which lost 6 bases and 11 bases, there was a span of 13 bases. CDR3 coding DNA: TGTGCCAGCAGACCCCCTATGGGCAAACTGTTTTTT. The encoded protein is CASRPPMGKLFF.

This chain's CDR3 is CASSSGNSPLHF. As DNA, the CDR3 is TGTGCCAGCAGTTCCGGGAATTCACCCCTCCACTTT. The chain has TRBV28 and TRBJ1-6; D is unclear. Germline CDR1 is MDHEN and CDR2 is SYDVKM. The V gene lost 4 bases and the J gene lost 7 bases, with 5 bases spanning the gap. The CDR3 sequence is 12 residues long.

The chain links TRBV4-1 to TRBJ2-1; the match to TRBD2 covers 11 bases. Losses at the gene ends were 2 bases for V and 7 bases for J; bases not matched to a gene: 10. The CDR3 totals 17 residues. CDR1 and CDR2 (germline): MGHRA, YSYEKL. The CDR3 DNA is TGCGCCAGCAGCCAAATTAGCGGGAGGGCCCTAGATAATGAGCAGTTCTTC. This encodes CASSQISGRALDNEQFF.

The V and J genes are TRBV18 and TRBJ1-2, with TRBD1 identical over 7 bases. The CDR3 runs 14 residues. The germline V gene encodes CDR1 KGHSH and CDR2 LQKENI. V was clipped by 0 bases and J by 5 bases; unmatched bases: 3. Here the CDR3 reads CASSPPGRGYGYTF. The CDR3 bases are TGTGCCAGCTCACCACCCGGCAGGGGGTATGGCTACACCTTC.

This clone has only one observation. The CDR3 bases are TGCGCCAGCAGCTTGAGTCTAGGGACTCCGGACTCCGGGGAGCTGTTTTTT. This sequence encodes CASSLSLGTPDSGELFF. This chain connects TRBV5-1 to TRBJ2-2; TRBD2 is a possible D gene (6 bases). The CDR3 runs 17 residues. V was clipped by 1 base and J by 6 bases, with 19 bases between them. Germline CDR1 is SGHRS and CDR2 is YFSETQ.

This clone came up a few times. The chain has TRBV30 and TRBJ2-3; TRBD2 matches 10 bases. The trim removed 4 bases at V and 2 bases at J, leaving 6 bases unmatched. This CDR3 contains 15 residues. The germline CDR1 and CDR2 sequences are GTSNPN and SVGIG (reference sequence). The DNA for the CDR3 is TGTGCCTGGAATAAAGGACTAGCGGACACAGATACGCAGTATTTT. It specifies CAWNKGLADTDTQYF.

This clone is a singleton in its sample. The chain carries TRBV7-9 and TRBJ1-1, with a possible D match to TRBD1 (6 bases). Trimming removed 6 bases at V and 1 base at J, with 18 bases between. This CDR3 is 16 amino acids long. Germline CDR1 reads SEHNR; CDR2 reads FQNEAQ (reference sequence). This CDR3 is CASSPSDTTGNTEAFF. The CDR3, as DNA: TGTGCCAGCAGTCCATCTGATACGACAGGGAACACTGAAGCTTTCTTT.

This chain joins TRBV28 and TRBJ1-5; D gene ambiguous. CDR1 and CDR2 from the germline V gene are MDHEN and SYDVKM. V was cut by 6 bases and J by 3 bases, with 15 bases left in between. This CDR3 is built from 15 residues. The CDR3 sequence is CASSPGRGNNQPQHF. The CDR3 DNA follows: TGTGCCAGCAGCCCAGGACGGGGAAACAATCAGCCCCAGCATTTT.

The count of this clone is one. The chain couples TRBV14 to TRBJ2-7; 7 positions agree with TRBD2. The CDR3 sequence is 13 residues long. Trimming took 0 bases from V and 5 from J; bases not matched to a gene: 1. Germline CDR1 reads SGHDN; CDR2 reads FVKESK. The CDR3: CASSQEGRDEQYF. CDR3 coding DNA: TGTGCCAGCAGCCAAGAAGGGAGGGACGAGCAGTACTTC.